Shown below are 9 T cell receptor beta chains from a single sample sequenced in a study of cytomegalovirus exposure and HLA in healthy donors listed by TCRdb under 2017. The protocol used for the library was the immunoSEQ multiplex PCR assay. A mixture of 60 forward primers for TCR Vbeta segments and 13 reverse primers for TCR Jbeta segments was used in the multiplex PCR. Imported from immuneACCESS, the table was reduced by TCRdb to in-frame sequences with V and J called. These copies leave out some clones; in studies compared against another copy, an unresolved V gene accounts for under half, and the cause of the remainder is not known. The sample has about 110,000 clones on record, under 85% of them singletons. The top ten constitute 5% to 8% of the sample. Sequencing was carried out using PBMCs. Receptors originate from a young man in good health and CMV-seropositive.

The V and J genes are TRBV6-6 and TRBJ1-6; D is ambiguous. Between the trimmed V and J ends, which lost 5 bases and 8 bases, there was a span of 7 bases. This CDR3 is 12 amino acids long. Germline CDR1 and CDR2: MNHNY and SVGAGI (reference sequence). The CDR3, as DNA: TGTGCCAGCAGTCGAAACTATTCACCCCTCCACTTT. Protein sequence: CASSRNYSPLHF.

This clone was seen many times. V gene TRBV5-4 combines with J gene TRBJ1-1, with TRBD1 matching 8 bases. Germline V gives CDR1 SGHNT, CDR2 YYREEE (reference sequence). The CDR3 contains 14 residues. The ends lost 3 bases at V and 6 bases at J; junction bases unmatched: 7. In nucleotides, the CDR3 is TGTGCCAGCAGCTCCATTACAGGGGGGCCTGAAGCTTTCTTT. Protein sequence: CASSSITGGPEAFF.

This rearrangement joins TRBV30 to TRBJ1-4; 7 positions agree with TRBD1. Trimming took 4 bases from V and 8 from J; bases not matched to a gene: 7. There are 13 residues in the CDR3. Germline assignment: CDR1 GTSNPN and CDR2 SVGIG (reference sequence). CDR3 bases: TGTGCCTGGAAACAGGGGACCTACGAAAAACTGTTTTTT. It is translated as CAWKQGTYEKLFF.

The chain joins TRBV19 to TRBJ2-7; 12 nucleotides match TRBD2. CDR1 is LNHDA, CDR2 SQIVND, per germline (reference sequence). The CDR3 totals 15 residues. The V segment lost 6 bases and the J segment 2 bases; nucleotides outside the gene matches: 5. The CDR3: CASSPTSGGPYEQYF. In nucleotides, the CDR3 is TGTGCCAGTAGCCCGACTAGCGGGGGACCCTACGAGCAGTACTTC.

This clone was seen once. This chain connects TRBV29-1 to TRBJ1-2; maybe TRBD1 (5 bases). CDR1 is SQVTM and CDR2 is ANQGSEA in the germline V gene. CDR3 size: 12 residues. V lost 2 bases and J lost 7, with 11 bases in between. CDR3 residues: CSVETGDGGYTF. The CDR3 DNA follows: TGCAGCGTTGAAACGGGGGATGGTGGCTACACCTTC.

V usage is TRBV6-1 and J usage is TRBJ2-2; weak D call: TRBD2 (5 bases). From germline, CDR1 is MNHNS and CDR2 SASEGT. CDR3 length equals 13 residues. V lost 8 bases and J 5 bases, leaving 12 bases between the germline ends. CDR3 DNA sequence: TGTGCCAGCGGGCCCACTAGGACCGGGGAGCTGTTTTTT. The encoded protein is CASGPTRTGELFF.

This clone appeared a single time. The chain is built from TRBV21-1 and TRBJ2-7; whether TRBD1, the table's D call, matches the DNA was not checked. TRBV21-1 is a pseudogene. This CDR3 is built from 13 residues. The CDR3 DNA follows: TGTGCCAGCACTTCGACAGTACCCTACGAGCAGTACTTC. As protein: CASTSTVPYEQYF.

This rearrangement joins TRBV2 to TRBJ2-1; tentatively, D is TRBD2 (6 bases). The CDR3 spans 14 residues. Trimming took off 0 bases at V and 11 bases at J, with 14 bases between the two ends. Germline loops: CDR1 SNHLY, CDR2 FYNNEI. The chain's CDR3 is CASSEAVREDKQFF. The DNA for the CDR3 is TGTGCCAGCAGTGAAGCGGTCAGGGAGGACAAGCAGTTCTTC.

The CDR3 protein is CASSDGQGAYGGYTF. The CDR3 region has the DNA TGTGCCAGCAGCGATGGACAGGGGGCATACGGCGGCTACACCTTC. This chain uses TRBV25-1 with TRBJ1-2, with TRBD1 matching over 11 bases. The CDR3 runs to 15 residues. V shed 6 bases and J 8 bases; nucleotides not matched to a gene: 11. Looked up from germline, CDR1 is MGHDK and CDR2 is SYGVNS.